The entry below describes one T cell receptor beta chain. Per germline, CDR1 MNHEY and CDR2 SVGAGI. The V gene lost 8 bases and the J gene lost 3 bases, with 13 bases spanning the gap. The CDR3 is 14 residues long. The sample comes from a study of blood T cell repertoires in COVID-19. Study context: COVID-19 samples from acute and convalescent phases originated in the United States, Italy and Spain. PBMCs, B-cell-depleted T cells, or T cells were the source of the cDNA or gDNA that made up the material.

Original processing notes: Nucleated cell counts were estimated from reference gene primer amplification. Here immunoSEQ multiplex PCR was the method, and the copy in TCRdb shows in-frame clones only, minus some. V and J calls and clone size are as listed in that table; D and trimming were resolved from the DNA. The data contain tens of thousands of clones, more than 85% of them singletons. Specimen: peripheral blood. V and J are TRBV6-5 and TRBJ2-2, with D perhaps TRBD2 (6 bases). The TCR originated in a man in his fifties or sixties with acute or convalescent COVID-19. CDR3 DNA sequence: TGTGCCAGCTCCCTAGCGTCATACACCGGGGAGCTGTTTTTT. This encodes CASSLASYTGELFF.